The subject of this entry is one T cell receptor (beta chain). CD8 cells regarded as naive lacked CD45RO, were positively chosen for CCR7, and omitted terminally differentiated effector memory CD45RA+ cells. V shed 3 bases, J shed 0 bases, and the junction held 7 bases outside the gene matches. The CDR3 is 17 residues long. The germline CDR1 and CDR2 sequences are MNHNS and SASEGT. These data are taken from a study of shared clonotypes between healthy human individuals. Sorted-subset replicate PCR reactions were performed with about 200 ng DNA, corresponding to roughly 30,000 T cell genomes. Assay used: immunoSEQ multiplex PCR; TCRdb lists only in-frame clones, some missing. The repertoire includes around 2,000,000 clones, roughly 91% of them detected once, and over 1.5% sits in the top ten.

The source is a young man in good health. Some clones in this sample may be carry-over from other donors' samples. Specimen: naive CD8+ T cells from PBMCs. V usage is TRBV6-1 and J usage is TRBJ1-4; TRBD1 matches at 7 bases. CDR3 sequence (DNA): TGTGCCAGCAGTGATTCCTGGCAGGGGGCAACTAATGAAAAACTGTTTTTT. Amino acids: CASSDSWQGATNEKLFF.